These 23 T cell receptor beta chains were all obtained from the same sample, sequenced in a study of blood T cell repertoires in COVID-19 (TCRdb year 2020). The library was obtained by the immunoSEQ multiplex PCR assay. TCRdb re-hosts the immuneACCESS table, in-frame sequences only. Its copies lack some clones; in the studies checked, an unresolved V gene accounts for under half of them, and the cause for the rest is not known. The sample table records under 150,000 clones; over 75% of these occur just once. The ten largest account for under 3% of the sample. The sequenced material came from PBMCs or T cells enriched from blood (not recorded which). These receptors were obtained from a woman in her forties or fifties who had recovered from COVID-19.

The V call is TRBV12-5, the J call TRBJ2-1; tentatively, D is TRBD2 (6 bases). Per germline, CDR1 LGHNT and CDR2 FRNRAP. The length of the CDR3 is 14 residues. V was cut by 7 bases and J by 6 bases, with 16 bases left in between. The CDR3 region is CASARLGTLNEQFF. Here the CDR3 DNA reads TGTGCTAGTGCCCGCCTTGGGACTCTCAATGAGCAGTTCTTC.

This clone came up a few times. V usage is TRBV6-5 and J usage is TRBJ1-6, with D perhaps matching TRBD1 (6 bases). Trimming shortened V by 7 bases and J by 9 bases, and 16 bases separated the two germline ends. Germline lookup yields CDR1 MNHEY and CDR2 SVGAGI. This CDR3 is built from 14 residues. The CDR3 sequence is CASTEGGDSSPLHF. Here the CDR3 DNA reads TGTGCCAGCACGGAGGGGGGGGATAGTTCACCCCTCCACTTT.

J is TRBJ2-7 and V is TRBV29-1; 12 positions match TRBD2. Unmatched junction bases numbered 11, after V lost 6 bases and J lost 5 bases. The CDR3 covers 15 residues. Germline assignment: CDR1 SQVTM and CDR2 ANQGSEA. The CDR3 bases are TGCAGCGTGGTGGGACTAGCGGGCCCTTGGGACGAGCAGTACTTC. As protein: CSVVGLAGPWDEQYF.

The count of this clone is one. The chain has TRBV4-1 and TRBJ2-7; no firm D call. Germline-derived CDR1 and CDR2 are MGHRA and YSYEKL. This CDR3 region has 14 residues. V lost 4 bases, J lost 2 bases, and 12 bases lay in between. Here the CDR3 reads CASSPGPAPYEQYF. The CDR3 DNA follows: TGCGCCAGCAGCCCCGGCCCAGCGCCCTACGAGCAGTACTTC.

J is TRBJ1-1 and V is TRBV10-2, with D possibly TRBD1 on 6 matching bases. The CDR3 is 14 amino acids. V shed 7 bases and J shed 6 bases, with 18 bases lying between them. From germline, CDR1 is WSHSY and CDR2 SAAADI. CDR3 region: CASNIGGARSEAFF. As DNA, the CDR3 is TGCGCCAGCAACATTGGGGGCGCGCGTTCTGAAGCTTTCTTT.

This clone has a handful of counts. This chain uses TRBV7-9 with TRBJ1-3, with TRBD1 matching 7 bases. Germline-derived CDR1 and CDR2 are SEHNR and FQNEAQ (reference sequence). The CDR3 totals 16 residues. V was clipped by 5 bases and J by 1 base; unmatched bases: 8. The chain's CDR3 is CASSLLVRGSGNTIYF. CDR3 bases: TGTGCCAGCAGCCTCCTAGTCAGGGGGTCTGGAAACACCATATATTTT.

The genes are TRBV9 and TRBJ2-7; 10 nucleotides line up with TRBD1. Germline assignment: CDR1 SGDLS and CDR2 YYNGEE. Germline trimming cut 1 base from V and 6 bases from J; bases unmatched to any gene: 7. This CDR3 has 15 amino acids. CDR3 in amino acids: CASSVSGTGVTEQYF. The CDR3 DNA sequence: TGTGCCAGCAGCGTATCGGGGACAGGGGTCACCGAGCAGTACTTC.

The rearrangement links TRBV14 to TRBJ2-7, with D possibly being TRBD1 (5 bases). The CDR3 has 15 residues. Trimming took off 0 bases at V and 3 bases at J, with 12 bases between the two ends. Germline V gene data show CDR1 as SGHDN and CDR2 as FVKESK. For the CDR3, the DNA is TGTGCCAGCAGCCAAGATCAAGTAGGGGACTACGAGCAGTACTTC. This sequence encodes CASSQDQVGDYEQYF.

This chain links TRBV15 with TRBJ1-6; D gene unclear. The germline V gene encodes CDR1 LNHNV and CDR2 YYDKDF (reference sequence). The V end lost 0 bases, the J end lost 8 bases, and 5 bases lay between the germline ends. This CDR3 region has 13 residues. The CDR3 bases are TGTGCCACCAGCAGAGATATAGATTCACCCCTCCACTTT. Its protein is CATSRDIDSPLHF.

This sequence joins TRBV2 and TRBJ2-2; tentative D call: TRBD1 (6 bases). V lost 6 bases and J 5 bases, leaving 13 bases between the germline ends. The CDR3 covers 14 residues. CDR1 is SNHLY, CDR2 FYNNEI, per germline. The CDR3 coding sequence is TGTGCCAGCAGGCCCCTGACAGGTACCGGGGAGCTGTTTTTT. Translated: CASRPLTGTGELFF.

The rearrangement joins TRBV7-2 to TRBJ1-5; a possible D gene is TRBD1 (5 bases). In germline, CDR1 is SGHTA, CDR2 FQGNSA. Trimming shortened V by 1 base and J by 5 bases, and 12 bases separated the two germline ends. This CDR3 is built from 15 residues. The CDR3: CASSLGQGLDQPQHF. The CDR3 DNA follows: TGTGCCAGCAGCTTAGGGCAGGGCCTTGATCAGCCCCAGCATTTT.

Only one count was recorded for this clone. The chain joins TRBV30 to TRBJ2-7, with no clear D. The germline V gene has CDR1 GTSNPN and CDR2 SVGIG (reference sequence). V lost 1 base, J lost 2 bases, and 21 bases lay in between. CDR3 length: 17 residues. Here the CDR3 DNA reads TGTGCCTGGAGTGCCGAAGCAGGCCCCATAGATCCCTACGAGCAGTACTTC. It yields the protein CAWSAEAGPIDPYEQYF.

CDR3 sequence (DNA): TGTGCCAGCAGTGGACGGGGAGAAAAACTGTTTTTT. This codes for CASSGRGEKLFF. V is TRBV6-6 and J is TRBJ1-4; D not certain. The CDR3 is 12 residues long. The V end lost 5 bases, the J end lost 8 bases, and 9 bases lay between the germline ends. Germline V gene lookup returns CDR1 MNHNY and CDR2 SVGAGI (reference sequence).

The chain is built from TRBV19 and TRBJ1-5; D might be TRBD1 (6 bases). CDR1 and CDR2 from the germline V gene are LNHDA and SQIVND (reference sequence). Deletions cut 5 bases from V and 2 bases from J, with 19 bases between. The CDR3 consists of 17 residues. The CDR3 reads CASSASTFRGGNQPQHF. In DNA form, the CDR3 reads TGTGCCAGTAGTGCCTCCACGTTCAGGGGCGGCAATCAGCCCCAGCATTTT. Supplemented by reference TRBV19 and TRBJ1-5, the full variable domain reads DGGITQSPKYLFRKEGQNVTLSCEQNLNHDAMYWYRQDPGQGLRLIYYSQIVNDFQKGDIAEGYSVSREKKESFPLTVTSAQKNPTAFYLCASSASTFRGGNQPQHFGDGTRLSIL.

The J gene is TRBJ2-3, the V gene TRBV6-6; 7 bases are a match to TRBD2. The germline gives CDR1 MNHNY, CDR2 SVGAGI (reference sequence). The J segment lost 0 bases and the V segment lost 10 bases, leaving 10 bases of the junction unmatched. CDR3 size: 15 residues. This chain's CDR3 is CATYPGGWSTDTQYF. CDR3 bases: TGTGCCACCTACCCGGGGGGTTGGAGCACAGATACGCAGTATTTT.

This clone was counted a few times. V is TRBV12-3 or TRBV12-4 and J is TRBJ1-4, with D possibly matching TRBD1 (6 bases). Trimming pared 6 bases from V and 5 bases from J, leaving 10 bases between. CDR3 length equals 13 residues. The CDR3 DNA reads TGTGCCAGCAGAGTAACAGGGAATGAAAAACTGTTTTTT. It specifies CASRVTGNEKLFF.

This clone appeared once. The genes are TRBV10-1 and TRBJ2-1; 12 bases agree with TRBD1. Trimming cost V 4 bases and J 2 bases; bases outside gene matches: 6. In germline, CDR1 is WNHNN, CDR2 SYGVQD (reference sequence). The CDR3 runs 17 residues. CDR3 in DNA: TGCGCCAGCAGTGGTCCCGGGACAGGGGGCACCTACAATGAGCAGTTCTTC. This sequence encodes CASSGPGTGGTYNEQFF.

This clone was detected a few times. The chain couples TRBV5-1 to TRBJ1-5; TRBD1 aligns across 10 bases. CDR3 size: 15 residues. Looked up from germline, CDR1 is SGHRS and CDR2 is YFSETQ. With 4 bases clipped from V and 4 bases from J, the junction kept 5 bases outside the gene matches. DNA of the CDR3: TGCGCCAGCAGCCAGGGACAGGGGCCAAATCAGCCCCAGCATTTT. Its protein product is CASSQGQGPNQPQHF.

This clone has a single count. V is TRBV5-1 and J is TRBJ2-5; TRBD2 matches 10 bases. Germline CDR1 and CDR2: SGHRS and YFSETQ. V lost 1 base and J lost 5; bases outside the gene matches: 8. There are 16 residues in the CDR3. CDR3 loop: CASSLSSSGSRETQYF. DNA of the CDR3: TGCGCCAGCAGCTTGTCGTCTAGCGGGAGCCGGGAGACCCAGTACTTC.

The chain joins TRBV7-2 to TRBJ1-5; no firm D call. CDR1 SGHTA and CDR2 FQGNSA come from the germline V gene. The CDR3 sequence is 16 residues long. V gave up 1 base and J gave up 6 bases, with 16 bases separating them. The CDR3 region has the DNA TGTGCCAGCAGCTTAGACGGAGGGAGGGCTGGTCAGCCCCAGCATTTT. Protein sequence: CASSLDGGRAGQPQHF.

This clone was observed a few times. V usage is TRBV5-6 and J usage is TRBJ1-1; no clear D. The CDR3 has 16 amino acids. From germline, CDR1 is SGHDT and CDR2 YYEEEE. Trimming took off 0 bases at V and 1 base at J, with 13 bases between the two ends. The CDR3 loop reads CASSLVTGSANTEAFF. CDR3 nucleotide sequence: TGTGCCAGCAGCTTGGTAACGGGGTCGGCGAACACTGAAGCTTTCTTT.

This chain connects TRBV5-1 to TRBJ1-5; D unresolved. There are 13 residues in the CDR3. Germline CDR1 is SGHRS and CDR2 is YFSETQ. Trimming took 4 bases from V and 2 from J, leaving 7 bases between them. CDR3 sequence: CASSAAGNQPQHF. CDR3 DNA: TGCGCCAGCAGCGCGGCAGGCAATCAGCCCCAGCATTTT.

CDR3 sequence (DNA): TGTGCCAGCAGACCCCAGGGGGCAGGAGAAAAACTGTTTTTT. It translates to CASRPQGAGEKLFF. The rearrangement links TRBV28 to TRBJ1-4, with TRBD1 identical over 8 bases. Germline V gives CDR1 MDHEN, CDR2 SYDVKM. The CDR3 spans 14 residues. V shed 6 bases, J shed 8 bases, and the junction held 8 bases outside the gene matches.